The rows below give T cell receptor beta chains drawn from one sample of a study of T-cell reconstitution after alpha-beta-depleted transplantation in children. TCRdb reanalysed the PCR reads using MiXCR and keeps one entry per CDR3 protein. The top ten hold 4% to 5.5% of the sample, which has under 450,000 distinct CDR3 sequences, about 14% seen once. This specimen was PBMCs, taken from the stem cell graft. The receptors were gathered from a human donor who donated a stem cell graft to a child with Fanconi anemia. Both conserved end residues are part of each CDR3. A D gene is named only where the DNA matches it firmly. Clone size is given for some rows only: seen once, a few or many times, or a class if the clone is expanded.

v_gene,d_gene,abundance,j_gene,CDR3aa,CDR3nt
TRBV4-3,TRBD1,many,TRBJ1-4,CASSPDRGFEKLFF,TGCGCCAGCAGCCCGGACAGGGGGTTTGAAAAACTGTTTTTT
TRBV3-1,TRBD2,NA,TRBJ2-3,CASSPSKGLGLSDTQYF,TGTGCCAGCAGCCCCAGTAAGGGACTAGGGTTGTCAGATACGCAGTATTTT
TRBV12-3/TRBV12-4,TRBD1,many,TRBJ2-7,CASSGQVGYEQYF,TGTGCCAGCAGCGGACAGGTGGGCTACGAGCAGTACTTC
TRBV6-5,NA,NA,TRBJ1-4,CASSYSTATTNEKLFF,TGTGCCAGCAGTTACTCTACAGCCACAACTAATGAAAAACTGTTTTTT
TRBV28,TRBD1,NA,TRBJ1-1,CAISGTGVRVGTEAFF,TGTGCCATAAGCGGGACAGGGGTTCGTGTGGGGACTGAAGCTTTCTTT
TRBV28,NA,few,TRBJ2-1,CASSIRVPGYEQFF,TGTGCCAGCAGTATCAGGGTTCCTGGATATGAGCAGTTCTTC
TRBV20-1,NA,NA,TRBJ2-5,CSARSQTLKETQYF,TGCAGTGCTAGATCACAGACTCTTAAAGAGACCCAGTACTTC
TRBV5-1,NA,NA,TRBJ2-1,CASSLVENSYNEQFF,TGCGCCAGCAGCTTGGTCGAGAACTCCTACAATGAGCAGTTCTTC
TRBV9,NA,few,TRBJ2-3,CASSVGRGQGSSTDTQYF,TGTGCCAGCAGCGTAGGAAGAGGGCAGGGATCTAGCACAGATACGCAGTATTTT
TRBV5-1,TRBD1,once,TRBJ1-1,CASSLTGGRENTEAFF,TGCGCCAGCAGCTTAACAGGGGGCCGGGAGAACACTGAAGCTTTCTTT
TRBV20-1,NA,many,TRBJ2-4,CSALFYGGPLAKNIQYF,TGCAGTGCTTTATTTTACGGGGGGCCCCTAGCCAAAAACATTCAGTACTTC
TRBV6-1,NA,few,TRBJ1-1,CASGRGRGVRNTEAFF,TGTGCCAGCGGTCGCGGTCGGGGGGTGAGGAACACTGAAGCTTTCTTT
TRBV4-3,NA,many,TRBJ1-1,CASSQVEWGTEAFF,TGCGCCAGCAGCCAAGTGGAATGGGGCACTGAAGCTTTCTTT
TRBV1,NA,NA,TRBJ2-5,CASKLGSPQETQYF,TGTGCCAGCAAGCTTGGCAGCCCCCAAGAGACCCAGTACTTC
TRBV29-1,NA,many,TRBJ2-5,CSVEANNQETQYF,TGCAGCGTTGAAGCCAACAACCAAGAGACCCAGTACTTC
TRBV5-4,NA,NA,TRBJ2-5,CASSLEQAYQETQYF,TGTGCCAGCAGCTTAGAACAAGCGTACCAAGAGACCCAGTACTTC
TRBV3-1,TRBD2,NA,TRBJ2-5,CASSQDFGGTIPETQYF,TGTGCCAGCAGCCAAGACTTCGGGGGGACCATCCCAGAGACCCAGTACTTC
TRBV7-6,NA,NA,TRBJ1-1,CASSPVGGQISSEAFF,TGTGCCAGCAGCCCAGTCGGAGGACAGATATCTTCTGAAGCTTTCTTT
TRBV5-1,NA,few,TRBJ2-1,CASSLANRGNEQFF,TGCGCCAGCAGCTTGGCCAATAGGGGAAATGAGCAGTTCTTC
TRBV11-2,NA,NA,TRBJ2-1,CASSLGRWWEQFF,TGTGCCAGCAGCTTAGGGAGGTGGTGGGAGCAGTTCTTC
TRBV5-1,TRBD2,few,TRBJ2-7,CASSSDSGGISYEQYF,TGCGCCAGCAGCTCTGATAGCGGGGGTATCAGCTACGAGCAGTACTTC
TRBV29-1,NA,NA,TRBJ2-5,CSVDRGAGETQYF,TGCAGCGTTGATAGGGGGGCGGGGGAGACCCAGTACTTC
TRBV28,TRBD2,once,TRBJ2-7,CASTTTGGRPYEQYF,TGTGCCAGCACCACTACGGGGGGGCGCCCCTACGAGCAGTACTTC
TRBV5-1,TRBD2,few,TRBJ2-7,CASSLLTGGNEQYF,TGCGCCAGCAGCTTGCTCACGGGGGGGAACGAGCAGTACTTC
TRBV5-1,NA,many,TRBJ2-3,CASSLTADTQYF,TGCGCCAGCAGCTTGACGGCAGATACGCAGTATTTT
TRBV7-2,NA,few,TRBJ2-5,CASSSGQTQYF,TGTGCCAGCAGCTCGGGGCAGACCCAGTACTTC
TRBV28,NA,many,TRBJ2-2,CASTERYTGELFF,TGTGCCAGCACCGAAAGGTACACCGGGGAGCTGTTTTTT
TRBV12-3/TRBV12-4,TRBD1,NA,TRBJ1-2,CASTTLSADPGGYGYTF,TGTGCCAGCACAACTCTCTCAGCCGATCCAGGGGGGTATGGCTACACCTTC
TRBV29-1,TRBD1,few,TRBJ1-2,CSVRQGPNYGYTF,TGCAGCGTTCGACAGGGCCCCAACTATGGCTACACCTTC
TRBV20-1,NA,many,TRBJ1-1,CSATTDMNTEAFF,TGCAGTGCGACGACGGACATGAACACTGAAGCTTTCTTT
TRBV5-1,NA,few,TRBJ2-3,CASSFAGVTDTQYF,TGCGCCAGCAGCTTTGCAGGGGTCACAGATACGCAGTATTTT
TRBV7-9,TRBD1,NA,TRBJ1-1,CASSSLRQGNTEAFF,TGTGCCAGCAGCTCCCTGAGACAGGGAAACACTGAAGCTTTCTTT
TRBV5-6,NA,NA,TRBJ1-5,CASSLAGGRSDQPQHF,TGTGCCAGCAGCTTGGCGGGGGGGAGGTCTGATCAGCCCCAGCATTTT
TRBV20-1,NA,NA,TRBJ2-7,CSASTTRTHLYEQYF,TGCAGTGCTAGTACTACTCGAACCCACCTCTACGAGCAGTACTTC
TRBV29-1,NA,few,TRBJ1-1,CSVGPANTEAFF,TGCAGCGTTGGCCCAGCGAACACTGAAGCTTTCTTT
TRBV4-3,NA,NA,TRBJ1-6,CASSQVWRSSYNSPLHF,TGCGCCAGCAGCCAAGTTTGGAGGAGCTCCTATAATTCACCCCTCCACTTT
TRBV3-1,NA,few,TRBJ2-5,CASRRESQETQYF,TGTGCCAGCAGGAGGGAGTCCCAAGAGACCCAGTACTTC
TRBV7-7,NA,NA,TRBJ1-2,CASSLERIANYGYTF,TGTGCTAGCAGCCTCGAACGGATAGCTAACTATGGCTACACCTTC
TRBV3-1,NA,few,TRBJ2-3,CASSPRTEGADTQYF,TGTGCCAGCAGCCCCAGGACGGAGGGGGCAGATACGCAGTATTTT
TRBV5-1,NA,NA,TRBJ2-2,CASSLGVGTPGELFF,TGCGCCAGCAGCTTGGGGGTAGGGACCCCCGGGGAGCTGTTTTTT
TRBV25-1,NA,many,TRBJ2-2,CASSRGGAGELFF,TGTGCCAGCAGTCGCGGAGGTGCCGGGGAGCTGTTTTTT
TRBV20-1,NA,NA,TRBJ2-5,CSAIAKQETQYF,TGCAGTGCTATAGCGAAACAAGAGACCCAGTACTTC
TRBV5-6,NA,many,TRBJ2-2,CASSLFMRLRNTGELFF,TGTGCCAGCAGCTTGTTCATGAGACTACGAAACACCGGGGAGCTGTTTTTT
TRBV6-1,TRBD1,few,TRBJ2-1,CASTRGQGPFEEQFF,TGTGCCAGCACTAGGGGACAGGGGCCCTTTGAGGAGCAGTTCTTC
TRBV20-1,TRBD2,once,TRBJ2-1,CSAIGTSGTGSYNEQFF,TGCAGTGCTATAGGGACTAGCGGGACCGGCTCCTACAATGAGCAGTTCTTC
TRBV7-2,NA,NA,TRBJ2-1,CASSTGVSYNEQFF,TGTGCCAGCAGCACGGGAGTCTCCTACAATGAGCAGTTCTTC
TRBV12-3/TRBV12-4,NA,many,TRBJ1-2,CASSFSRTANYGYTF,TGTGCCAGCAGTTTTTCCAGAACTGCTAACTATGGCTACACCTTC